The rows below give T cell receptor beta chains drawn from one sample of a study of blood T cell repertoires in COVID-19. TCRdb's table, derived via immunoSEQ multiplex PCR, lists solely in-frame clones and lacks some. The data hold 150,000 to 200,000 clones, with about 86% observed a single time. Sequenced: peripheral blood. The receptors here all came from a woman of 80 years or more in a cohort sampled during active or convalescent COVID-19. CDR3s include the opening cysteine and the closing phenylalanine or tryptophan. Fields, in order: clone size, J gene, D gene, V gene, CDR3 DNA, CDR3 protein. D genes are given only for firm matches. A row's size may be missing; if present it is once, few, many or a size class.

clone_size: NA; j_call: TRBJ2-3; d_call: TRBD1; v_call: TRBV5-4; cdr3_nt: TGTGCCAGCAGCTCTGGACAGGGGAGGACAGATACGCAGTATTTT; cdr3_aa: CASSSGQGRTDTQYF
clone_size: NA; j_call: TRBJ1-2; d_call: NA; v_call: TRBV28; cdr3_nt: TGTGCCAGCAGCGCCGGACAGACCTCCTATGGCTACACCTTC; cdr3_aa: CASSAGQTSYGYTF
clone_size: NA; j_call: TRBJ2-1; d_call: NA; v_call: TRBV4-3; cdr3_nt: TGCGCCAGCAGCCAAGGTTACCGGGGGGCGTACAATGAGCAGTTCTTC; cdr3_aa: CASSQGYRGAYNEQFF
clone_size: NA; j_call: TRBJ2-2; d_call: NA; v_call: TRBV16; cdr3_nt: TGTGCCAGCAGCCATGGGCCCTACAGGCGGTTCCCCGGGGAGCTGTTTTTT; cdr3_aa: CASSHGPYRRFPGELFF
clone_size: once; j_call: TRBJ2-4; d_call: NA; v_call: TRBV19; cdr3_nt: TGTGCTTCGGGGAGCGGGAACATTCAGTACTTC; cdr3_aa: CASGSGNIQYF
clone_size: NA; j_call: TRBJ2-2; d_call: TRBD1; v_call: TRBV5-4; cdr3_nt: TGTGCCAGCAGTCCGTCCGGGACAGGGGACACCGGGGAGCTGTTTTTT; cdr3_aa: CASSPSGTGDTGELFF
clone_size: NA; j_call: TRBJ2-3; d_call: NA; v_call: TRBV14; cdr3_nt: TGTGCCAGCAGCCAGCCCTGGGGGGGCACAGATACGCAGTATTTT; cdr3_aa: CASSQPWGGTDTQYF
clone_size: NA; j_call: TRBJ2-1; d_call: NA; v_call: TRBV27; cdr3_nt: TGTGCCAGCAGTTTCCGGGACATCTACAATGAGCAGTTCTTC; cdr3_aa: CASSFRDIYNEQFF
clone_size: NA; j_call: TRBJ2-7; d_call: NA; v_call: TRBV5-6; cdr3_nt: TGTGCCAGCAGCTTGATAGGGGCGACAGGGGAGGGCTGGGAGCAGTACTTC; cdr3_aa: CASSLIGATGEGWEQYF
clone_size: few; j_call: TRBJ1-5; d_call: TRBD1; v_call: TRBV5-1; cdr3_nt: TGCGCCAGCAGCCAGACAGGGGGCAATCAGCCCCAGCATTTT; cdr3_aa: CASSQTGGNQPQHF
clone_size: NA; j_call: TRBJ2-7; d_call: TRBD2; v_call: TRBV4-1; cdr3_nt: TGCGCCAGCAGCCAAGCGCCTAGCGGGGTCTACGAGCAGTACTTC; cdr3_aa: CASSQAPSGVYEQYF
clone_size: NA; j_call: TRBJ2-5; d_call: NA; v_call: TRBV27; cdr3_nt: TGTGCCAGCAGCCCCCGAATGGAGGGGACCCAGTACTTC; cdr3_aa: CASSPRMEGTQYF
clone_size: once; j_call: TRBJ1-1; d_call: TRBD1; v_call: TRBV2; cdr3_nt: TGTGCCAGCGGGGGGACAGGGACCACTGAAGCTTTCTTT; cdr3_aa: CASGGTGTTEAFF
clone_size: NA; j_call: TRBJ2-3; d_call: NA; v_call: TRBV9; cdr3_nt: TGTGCCAGCAGCGTAGGAGCGCCTAGCACAGATACGCAGTATTTT; cdr3_aa: CASSVGAPSTDTQYF
clone_size: NA; j_call: TRBJ2-4; d_call: NA; v_call: TRBV12-3/TRBV12-4; cdr3_nt: TGTGCCAGCAGTTTACAAGCCAAAAACATTCAGTACTTC; cdr3_aa: CASSLQAKNIQYF
clone_size: NA; j_call: TRBJ1-2; d_call: NA; v_call: TRBV19; cdr3_nt: TGTGCCAGTAGTCCAGACAGTATGAACTATGGCTACACCTTC; cdr3_aa: CASSPDSMNYGYTF
clone_size: few; j_call: TRBJ2-3; d_call: NA; v_call: TRBV5-1; cdr3_nt: TGCGCCAGCAGCTTGGCTTCCCTAGCTAGCACAGATACGCAGTATTTT; cdr3_aa: CASSLASLASTDTQYF
clone_size: NA; j_call: TRBJ1-1; d_call: TRBD1; v_call: TRBV5-1; cdr3_nt: TGCGCCAGCAGCTTGGCCGGGACAGGGGGTTTCTTGGGTACTGAAGCTTTCTTT; cdr3_aa: CASSLAGTGGFLGTEAFF
clone_size: once; j_call: TRBJ2-7; d_call: TRBD1; v_call: TRBV6-6; cdr3_nt: TGTGCCAGCAGCCCTGACAGGGTCGGATACGAGCAGTACTTC; cdr3_aa: CASSPDRVGYEQYF
clone_size: NA; j_call: TRBJ2-2; d_call: NA; v_call: TRBV30; cdr3_nt: TGTGCCAGCCTTGGGCAGGGGAACACCGGGGAGCTGTTTTTT; cdr3_aa: CASLGQGNTGELFF
clone_size: NA; j_call: TRBJ1-6; d_call: NA; v_call: TRBV6-5; cdr3_nt: TGTGCCAGCTGGACAGAGAGGTCACCCCTCCACTTT; cdr3_aa: CASWTERSPLHF
clone_size: NA; j_call: TRBJ2-3; d_call: TRBD1; v_call: TRBV6-5; cdr3_nt: TGTGCCAGCAGTTACCCGGACAGGGATGGAGGGCAGTATTTT; cdr3_aa: CASSYPDRDGGQYF
clone_size: NA; j_call: TRBJ1-4; d_call: NA; v_call: TRBV7-2; cdr3_nt: TGTGCCAGCAGCTTATATACAGCGTCGGGGGAAAAACTGTTTTTT; cdr3_aa: CASSLYTASGEKLFF
clone_size: NA; j_call: TRBJ1-2; d_call: TRBD1; v_call: TRBV7-9; cdr3_nt: TGTGCCAGCAGCCCGGGAGGGGGCCTGCCTTATAACTATGGCTACACCTTC; cdr3_aa: CASSPGGGLPYNYGYTF
clone_size: NA; j_call: TRBJ2-5; d_call: TRBD2; v_call: TRBV5-4; cdr3_nt: TGTGCCAGCAGTCGAGGGACTAGCGAAGAGACCCAGTACTTC; cdr3_aa: CASSRGTSEETQYF
clone_size: NA; j_call: TRBJ2-3; d_call: TRBD2; v_call: TRBV7-9; cdr3_nt: TGTGCCAGCTCGCGGGAGCCAGATACGCAGTATTTT; cdr3_aa: CASSREPDTQYF
clone_size: NA; j_call: TRBJ2-5; d_call: NA; v_call: TRBV5-1; cdr3_nt: TGCGCCAGCAGCTTGGGGCGACTGCAAGAGACCCAGTACTTC; cdr3_aa: CASSLGRLQETQYF
clone_size: NA; j_call: TRBJ2-5; d_call: TRBD2; v_call: TRBV6-5; cdr3_nt: TGTGCCAGCCACCGGGGGGGCTGGGAGACCCAGTACTTC; cdr3_aa: CASHRGGWETQYF
clone_size: NA; j_call: TRBJ2-3; d_call: NA; v_call: TRBV12-3/TRBV12-4; cdr3_nt: TGTGCCAGCAGTTCAGCAGATACGCAGTATTTT; cdr3_aa: CASSSADTQYF
clone_size: NA; j_call: TRBJ1-5; d_call: NA; v_call: TRBV25-1; cdr3_nt: TGTGCCAGCAGTGAATCAGGGTTCAATCAGCCCCAGCATTTT; cdr3_aa: CASSESGFNQPQHF
clone_size: once; j_call: TRBJ2-7; d_call: NA; v_call: TRBV3-1/TRBV3-2; cdr3_nt: TGTGCCAGCAGCCAAGACGACGAGCAGTACTTC; cdr3_aa: CASSQDDEQYF
clone_size: few; j_call: TRBJ1-2; d_call: NA; v_call: TRBV6-5; cdr3_nt: TGTGCCAGCAGGATCACAGGGAACTATGGCTACACCTTC; cdr3_aa: CASRITGNYGYTF
clone_size: NA; j_call: TRBJ1-1; d_call: NA; v_call: TRBV12-3/TRBV12-4; cdr3_nt: TGTGCCAGCAGCTTAGGAGGGATTGAAGCTTTCTTT; cdr3_aa: CASSLGGIEAFF
clone_size: NA; j_call: TRBJ1-2; d_call: TRBD1; v_call: TRBV10-3; cdr3_nt: TGTGCCATCAGTGGGGACAGGGGGCTCGGTGGCTACACCTTC; cdr3_aa: CAISGDRGLGGYTF
clone_size: NA; j_call: TRBJ2-1; d_call: NA; v_call: TRBV12-5; cdr3_nt: TGTGCTAGTGGTTCCTGGGACTTTGAGCAGTTCTTC; cdr3_aa: CASGSWDFEQFF
clone_size: NA; j_call: TRBJ2-1; d_call: TRBD2; v_call: TRBV4-2; cdr3_nt: TGTGCCAGCAGCGTCGGACTAGCGGGGAACAATGAGCAGTTCTTC; cdr3_aa: CASSVGLAGNNEQFF
clone_size: NA; j_call: TRBJ2-1; d_call: TRBD2; v_call: TRBV7-9; cdr3_nt: TGTGCCAGCAGCTCGTTCTCCTCGACTAGCCCCAATGAGCAGTTCTTC; cdr3_aa: CASSSFSSTSPNEQFF
clone_size: few; j_call: TRBJ1-6; d_call: NA; v_call: TRBV13; cdr3_nt: TGTGCCAGCAGCTCCACCGGGACATCCCTCCACTTT; cdr3_aa: CASSSTGTSLHF
clone_size: NA; j_call: TRBJ2-3; d_call: TRBD2; v_call: TRBV12-3/TRBV12-4; cdr3_nt: TGTGCCAGCAGTTTGGGCGGGGGGAGTGAGTATTTT; cdr3_aa: CASSLGGGSEYF
clone_size: NA; j_call: TRBJ1-1; d_call: NA; v_call: TRBV19; cdr3_nt: TGTGCCAGTATGCGGCTGTCGGACACTGAAGCTTTCTTT; cdr3_aa: CASMRLSDTEAFF
clone_size: NA; j_call: TRBJ1-1; d_call: NA; v_call: TRBV11-3; cdr3_nt: TGTGCCAGCAGCTTATTGAGGGTGGGCACTGAAGCTTTCTTT; cdr3_aa: CASSLLRVGTEAFF
clone_size: NA; j_call: TRBJ2-3; d_call: NA; v_call: TRBV27; cdr3_nt: TGTGCCAGCAGTTTGGGGAGAAGCGCAGATACGCAGTATTTT; cdr3_aa: CASSLGRSADTQYF
clone_size: NA; j_call: TRBJ1-1; d_call: NA; v_call: TRBV6-5; cdr3_nt: TGTGCCAGCAGTTTACTAAGACAGACCATGAACACTGAAGCTTTCTTT; cdr3_aa: CASSLLRQTMNTEAFF
clone_size: NA; j_call: TRBJ2-1; d_call: TRBD2; v_call: TRBV6-9; cdr3_nt: TGTGCCAGCAGTCGCCGACTAGCGGGCCTAAGCTCCTACAATGAGCAGTTCTTC; cdr3_aa: CASSRRLAGLSSYNEQFF
clone_size: NA; j_call: TRBJ1-4; d_call: TRBD1; v_call: TRBV11-2; cdr3_nt: TGTGCCAGCAGCTTAGAAGGACAGGGGAGGGAAAAACTGTTTTTT; cdr3_aa: CASSLEGQGREKLFF
clone_size: NA; j_call: TRBJ2-3; d_call: TRBD2; v_call: TRBV7-8; cdr3_nt: TGTGCCAGCAGCCTGCCGCGTAGCGGGGGCACAGATACGCAGTATTTT; cdr3_aa: CASSLPRSGGTDTQYF
clone_size: NA; j_call: TRBJ2-1; d_call: TRBD2; v_call: TRBV6-1; cdr3_nt: TGTGCCAGCAGTGAACAACTAGCGGGAGGTCGGGGTGAGCAGTTCTTC; cdr3_aa: CASSEQLAGGRGEQFF
clone_size: NA; j_call: TRBJ1-3; d_call: TRBD1; v_call: TRBV11-2; cdr3_nt: TGTGCCAGCAGCTTAGCGGGACAGAGCTCTGGAAACACCATATATTTT; cdr3_aa: CASSLAGQSSGNTIYF
clone_size: NA; j_call: TRBJ2-5; d_call: NA; v_call: TRBV5-1; cdr3_nt: TGCGCCAGCAGCCTCGGACATAGTCAAGAGACCCAGTACTTC; cdr3_aa: CASSLGHSQETQYF
clone_size: once; j_call: TRBJ1-3; d_call: NA; v_call: TRBV6-4; cdr3_nt: TGTGCCAGCAACCCGGGGGTCGGTACTGGAAACACCATATATTTT; cdr3_aa: CASNPGVGTGNTIYF
clone_size: NA; j_call: TRBJ2-7; d_call: TRBD1; v_call: TRBV5-1; cdr3_nt: TGCGCCAGCAGCCGCGGGGGGACAGGGGACTACGAGCAGTACTTC; cdr3_aa: CASSRGGTGDYEQYF
clone_size: NA; j_call: TRBJ1-3; d_call: NA; v_call: TRBV7-9; cdr3_nt: TGTGCCAGCAGCCTACGGGACACTGGAAACACCATATATTTT; cdr3_aa: CASSLRDTGNTIYF
clone_size: NA; j_call: TRBJ2-7; d_call: TRBD1; v_call: TRBV6-5; cdr3_nt: TGTGCCAGCAGGGACAGGGGCTACGAGCAGTACTTC; cdr3_aa: CASRDRGYEQYF
clone_size: few; j_call: TRBJ1-5; d_call: NA; v_call: TRBV2; cdr3_nt: TGTGCCAGCAGTGAAGCGGTGGGGGGGGGCAATCAGCCCCAGCATTTT; cdr3_aa: CASSEAVGGGNQPQHF
clone_size: NA; j_call: TRBJ1-5; d_call: TRBD1; v_call: TRBV18; cdr3_nt: TGTGCCAGCTCTCAGAACAGGGGGCTCGCAATAAGCAATCAGCCCCAGCATTTT; cdr3_aa: CASSQNRGLAISNQPQHF
clone_size: NA; j_call: TRBJ2-1; d_call: TRBD2; v_call: TRBV28; cdr3_nt: TGTGCCAGCAGTTTAGTAGCGGGACCTTACAATGAGCAGTTCTTC; cdr3_aa: CASSLVAGPYNEQFF
clone_size: NA; j_call: TRBJ1-1; d_call: NA; v_call: TRBV12-3/TRBV12-4; cdr3_nt: TGTGCCAGCAGTTCACAGGGATTCGCTGAAGCTTTCTTT; cdr3_aa: CASSSQGFAEAFF
clone_size: NA; j_call: TRBJ1-2; d_call: NA; v_call: TRBV3-1/TRBV3-2; cdr3_nt: TGTGCCAGCAGCCAAGTTCGTCGGCGTTTAGGGGAAGGTGGCTACACCTTC; cdr3_aa: CASSQVRRRLGEGGYTF
clone_size: NA; j_call: TRBJ1-5; d_call: NA; v_call: TRBV19; cdr3_nt: TGTGCCAGTAGTATAGTTTTCGGAGGGAACCAGCCCCAGCATTTT; cdr3_aa: CASSIVFGGNQPQHF